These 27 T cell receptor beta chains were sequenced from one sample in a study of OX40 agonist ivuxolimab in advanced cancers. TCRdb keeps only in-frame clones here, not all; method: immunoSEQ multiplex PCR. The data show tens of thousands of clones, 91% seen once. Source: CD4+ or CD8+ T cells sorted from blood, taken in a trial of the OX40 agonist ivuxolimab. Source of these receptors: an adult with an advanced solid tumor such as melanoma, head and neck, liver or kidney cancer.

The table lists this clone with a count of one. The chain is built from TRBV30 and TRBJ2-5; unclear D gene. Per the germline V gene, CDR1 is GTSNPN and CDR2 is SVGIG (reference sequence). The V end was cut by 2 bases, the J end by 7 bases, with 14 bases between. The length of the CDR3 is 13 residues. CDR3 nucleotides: TGTGCCTGGAGTCTCGATGCCGCAGGGACCCAGTACTTC. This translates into CAWSLDAAGTQYF.

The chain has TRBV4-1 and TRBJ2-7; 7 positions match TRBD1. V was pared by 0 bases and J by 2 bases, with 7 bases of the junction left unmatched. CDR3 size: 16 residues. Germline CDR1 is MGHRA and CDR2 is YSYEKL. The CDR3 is CASSQDLLDRAYEQYF. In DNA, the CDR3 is TGCGCCAGCAGCCAAGATCTCCTCGACAGGGCCTACGAGCAGTACTTC.

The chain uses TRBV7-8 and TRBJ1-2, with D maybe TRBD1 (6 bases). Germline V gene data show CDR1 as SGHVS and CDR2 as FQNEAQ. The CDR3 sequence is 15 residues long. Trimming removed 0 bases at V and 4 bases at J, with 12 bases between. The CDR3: CASSLAGGLGYGYTF. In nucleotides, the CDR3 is TGTGCCAGCAGCTTAGCGGGGGGGCTCGGCTATGGCTACACCTTC.

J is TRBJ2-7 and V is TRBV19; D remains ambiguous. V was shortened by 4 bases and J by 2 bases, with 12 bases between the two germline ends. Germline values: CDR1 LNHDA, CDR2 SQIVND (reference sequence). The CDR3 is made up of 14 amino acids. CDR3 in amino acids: CASSTDIGPYEQYF. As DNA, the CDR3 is TGTGCCAGTAGTACAGATATAGGGCCCTACGAGCAGTACTTC. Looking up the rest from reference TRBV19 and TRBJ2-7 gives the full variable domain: DGGITQSPKYLFRKEGQNVTLSCEQNLNHDAMYWYRQDPGQGLRLIYYSQIVNDFQKGDIAEGYSVSREKKESFPLTVTSAQKNPTAFYLCASSTDIGPYEQYFGPGTRLTVT.

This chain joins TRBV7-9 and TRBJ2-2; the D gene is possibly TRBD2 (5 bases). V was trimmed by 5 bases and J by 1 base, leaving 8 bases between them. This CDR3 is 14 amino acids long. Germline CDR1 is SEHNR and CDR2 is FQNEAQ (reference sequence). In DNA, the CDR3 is TGTGCCAGCAGCCACGAGGGGAACACCGGGGAGCTGTTTTTT. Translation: CASSHEGNTGELFF.

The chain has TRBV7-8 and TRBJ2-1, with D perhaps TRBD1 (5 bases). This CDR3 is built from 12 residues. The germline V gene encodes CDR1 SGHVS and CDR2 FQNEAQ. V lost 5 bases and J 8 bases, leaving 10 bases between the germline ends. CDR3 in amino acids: CASSPDSDEQFF. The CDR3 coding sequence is TGTGCCAGCAGCCCAGACAGTGATGAGCAGTTCTTC.

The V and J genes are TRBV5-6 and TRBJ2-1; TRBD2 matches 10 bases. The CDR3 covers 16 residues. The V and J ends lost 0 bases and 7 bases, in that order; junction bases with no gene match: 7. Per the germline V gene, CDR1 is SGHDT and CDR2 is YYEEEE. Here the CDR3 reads CASSLALAGVRNEQFF. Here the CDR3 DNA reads TGTGCCAGCAGCTTGGCTCTAGCGGGAGTAAGGAATGAGCAGTTCTTC. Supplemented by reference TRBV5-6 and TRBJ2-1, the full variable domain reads DAGVTQSPTHLIKTRGQQVTLRCSPKSGHDTVSWYQQALGQGPQFIFQYYEEEERQRGNFPDRFSGHQFPNYSSELNVNALLLGDSALYLCASSLALAGVRNEQFFGPGTRLTVL.

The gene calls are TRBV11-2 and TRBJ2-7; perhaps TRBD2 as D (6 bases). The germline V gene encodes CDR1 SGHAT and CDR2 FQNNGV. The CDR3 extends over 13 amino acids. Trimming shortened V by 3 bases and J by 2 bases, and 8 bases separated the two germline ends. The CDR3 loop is CASSFPGAYEQYF. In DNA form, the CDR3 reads TGTGCCAGCAGCTTTCCGGGGGCCTACGAGCAGTACTTC.

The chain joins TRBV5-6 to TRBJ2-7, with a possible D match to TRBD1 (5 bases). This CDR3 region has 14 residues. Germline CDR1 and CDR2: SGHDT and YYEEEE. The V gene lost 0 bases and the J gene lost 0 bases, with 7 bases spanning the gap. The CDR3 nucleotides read TGTGCCAGCAGCTTGGAAGGGGACTCCTACGAGCAGTACTTC. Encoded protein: CASSLEGDSYEQYF.

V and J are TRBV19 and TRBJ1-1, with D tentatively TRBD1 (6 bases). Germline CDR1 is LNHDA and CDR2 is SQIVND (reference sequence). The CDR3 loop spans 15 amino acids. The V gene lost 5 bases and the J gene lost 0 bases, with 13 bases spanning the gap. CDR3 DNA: TGTGCCAGTAGTGGAAACAGGGTCATGAACACTGAAGCTTTCTTT. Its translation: CASSGNRVMNTEAFF.

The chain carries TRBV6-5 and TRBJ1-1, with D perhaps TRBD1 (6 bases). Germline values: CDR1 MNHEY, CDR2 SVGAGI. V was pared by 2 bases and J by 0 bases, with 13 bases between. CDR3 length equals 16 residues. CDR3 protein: CASSYDLGQLNTEAFF. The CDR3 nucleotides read TGTGCCAGCAGTTACGACCTGGGACAATTGAACACTGAAGCTTTCTTT.

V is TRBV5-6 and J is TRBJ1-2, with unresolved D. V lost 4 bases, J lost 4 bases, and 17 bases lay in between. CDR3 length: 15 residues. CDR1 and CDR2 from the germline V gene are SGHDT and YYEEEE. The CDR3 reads CASSDTLGDTYGYTF. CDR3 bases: TGTGCCAGCAGCGACACCCTTGGGGATACCTATGGCTACACCTTC.

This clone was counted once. The CDR3 nucleotides are TGTGCCAGCAGTTCGGATACGCAGTATTTT. It is translated as CASSSDTQYF. The rearrangement uses TRBV25-1 and TRBJ2-3, with D unclear. The CDR3 is 10 residues long. Trimming pared 5 bases from V and 6 bases from J, leaving 3 bases between. CDR1 and CDR2 (germline): MGHDK, SYGVNS. Based on the CDR3 plus reference TRBV25-1 and TRBJ2-3, the full variable domain is EADIYQTPRYLVIGTGKKITLECSQTMGHDKMYWYQQDPGMELHLIHYSYGVNSTEKGDLSSESTVSRIRTEHFPLTLESARPSHTSQYLCASSSDTQYFGPGTRLTVL.

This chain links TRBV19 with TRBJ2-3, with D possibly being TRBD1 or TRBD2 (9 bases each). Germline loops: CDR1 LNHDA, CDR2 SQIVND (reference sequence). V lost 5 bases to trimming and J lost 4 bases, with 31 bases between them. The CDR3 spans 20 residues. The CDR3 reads CASSADRGNYELAGSDTQYF. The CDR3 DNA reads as TGTGCCAGTAGTGCAGACAGGGGGAATTACGAGCTAGCGGGATCAGATACGCAGTATTTT.

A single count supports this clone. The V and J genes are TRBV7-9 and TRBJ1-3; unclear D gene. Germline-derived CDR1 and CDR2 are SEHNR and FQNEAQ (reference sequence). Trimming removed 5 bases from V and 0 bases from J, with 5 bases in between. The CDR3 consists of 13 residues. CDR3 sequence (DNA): TGTGCCAGCAGCGAATACTCTGGAAACACCATATATTTT. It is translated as CASSEYSGNTIYF.

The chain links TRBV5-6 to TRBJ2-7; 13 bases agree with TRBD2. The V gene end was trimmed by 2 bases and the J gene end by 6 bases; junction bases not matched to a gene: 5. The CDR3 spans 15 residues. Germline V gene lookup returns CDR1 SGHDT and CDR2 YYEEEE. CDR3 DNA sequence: TGTGCCAGCAGCTTCGGACTAGCGGGAGTCAGCGAGCAGTACTTC. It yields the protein CASSFGLAGVSEQYF.

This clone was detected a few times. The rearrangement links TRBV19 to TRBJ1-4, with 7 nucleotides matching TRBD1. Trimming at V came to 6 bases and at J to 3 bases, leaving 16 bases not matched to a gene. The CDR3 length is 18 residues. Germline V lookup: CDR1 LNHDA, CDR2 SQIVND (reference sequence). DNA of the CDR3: TGTGCCAGTAGACTAATGCGGGACAGCGAGGGGCCTAATGAAAAACTGTTTTTT. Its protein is CASRLMRDSEGPNEKLFF.

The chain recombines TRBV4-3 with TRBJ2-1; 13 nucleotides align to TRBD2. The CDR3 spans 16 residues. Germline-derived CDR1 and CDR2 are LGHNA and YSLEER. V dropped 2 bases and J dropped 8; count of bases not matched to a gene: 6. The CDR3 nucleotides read TGCGCCAGCAGCCAAACCGGACTAGCGGGAGTTGATGAGCAGTTCTTC. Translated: CASSQTGLAGVDEQFF.

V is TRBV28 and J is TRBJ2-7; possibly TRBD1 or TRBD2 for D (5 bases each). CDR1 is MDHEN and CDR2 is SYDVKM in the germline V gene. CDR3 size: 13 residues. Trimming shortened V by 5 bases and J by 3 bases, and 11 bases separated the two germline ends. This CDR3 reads CASSKGRNYEQYF. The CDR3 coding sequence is TGTGCCAGCAGTAAGGGACGGAACTACGAGCAGTACTTC.

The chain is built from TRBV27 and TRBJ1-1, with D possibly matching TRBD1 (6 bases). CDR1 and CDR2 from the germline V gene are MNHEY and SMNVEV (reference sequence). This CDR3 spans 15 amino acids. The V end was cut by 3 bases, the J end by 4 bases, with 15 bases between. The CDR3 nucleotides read TGTGCCAGCAGTTTGTCGGAAACAGGGTTCACTGAAGCTTTCTTT. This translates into CASSLSETGFTEAFF.

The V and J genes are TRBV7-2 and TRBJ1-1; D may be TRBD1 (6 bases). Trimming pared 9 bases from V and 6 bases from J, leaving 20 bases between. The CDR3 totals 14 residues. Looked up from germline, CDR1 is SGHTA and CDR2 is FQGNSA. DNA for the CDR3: TGTGCCAGGATGCTCCTTTCCAGGGGTCCTGAAGCTTTCTTT. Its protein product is CARMLLSRGPEAFF.

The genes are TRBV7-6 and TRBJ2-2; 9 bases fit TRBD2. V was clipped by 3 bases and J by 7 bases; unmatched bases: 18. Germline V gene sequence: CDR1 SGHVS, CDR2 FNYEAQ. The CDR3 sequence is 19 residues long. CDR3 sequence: CASSFRPLRLAENRGELFF. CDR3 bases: TGTGCCAGCAGCTTCCGGCCGCTCAGACTAGCGGAAAATCGCGGGGAGCTGTTTTTT.

In DNA form, the CDR3 reads TGTGCCAGCAGCTTGGAAGGAGCTATCTATGAGCAGTTCTTC. This translates into CASSLEGAIYEQFF. The chain is built from TRBV5-4 and TRBJ2-1; D gene ambiguous. The germline V and J ends were trimmed by 0 bases and 8 bases, with 12 bases remaining between them. CDR3 size: 14 residues. Germline-derived CDR1 and CDR2 are SGHNT and YYREEE (reference sequence).

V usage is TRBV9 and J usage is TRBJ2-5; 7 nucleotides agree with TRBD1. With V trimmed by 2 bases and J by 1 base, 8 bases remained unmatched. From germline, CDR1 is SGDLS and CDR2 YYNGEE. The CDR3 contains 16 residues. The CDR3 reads CASSVGTANFQETQYF. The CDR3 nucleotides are TGTGCCAGCAGCGTGGGGACAGCAAACTTCCAAGAGACCCAGTACTTC.

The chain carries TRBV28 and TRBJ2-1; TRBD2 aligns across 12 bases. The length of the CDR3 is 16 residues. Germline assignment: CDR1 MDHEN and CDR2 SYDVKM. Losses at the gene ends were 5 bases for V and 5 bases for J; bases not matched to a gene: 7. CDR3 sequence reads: CASSQLAGGPDNEQFF. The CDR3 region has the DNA TGTGCCAGCAGTCAGCTAGCGGGAGGGCCGGACAATGAGCAGTTCTTC. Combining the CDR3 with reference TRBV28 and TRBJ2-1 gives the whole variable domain DVKVTQSSRYLVKRTGEKVFLECVQDMDHENMFWYRQDPGLGLRLIYFSYDVKMKEKGDIPEGYSVSREKKERFSLILESASTNQTSMYLCASSQLAGGPDNEQFFGPGTRLTVL.

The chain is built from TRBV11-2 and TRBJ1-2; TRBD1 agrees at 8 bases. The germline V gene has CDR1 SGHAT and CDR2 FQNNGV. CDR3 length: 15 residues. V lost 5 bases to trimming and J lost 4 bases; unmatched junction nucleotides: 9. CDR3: CASSGPGGAGYGYTF. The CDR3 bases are TGTGCCAGCAGCGGACCAGGGGGCGCCGGCTATGGCTACACCTTC. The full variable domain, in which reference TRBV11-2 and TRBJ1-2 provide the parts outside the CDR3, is EAGVAQSPRYKIIEKRQSVAFWCNPISGHATLYWYQQILGQGPKLLIQFQNNGVVDDSQLPKDRFSAERLKGVDSTLKIQPAKLEDSAVYLCASSGPGGAGYGYTFGSGTRLTVV.

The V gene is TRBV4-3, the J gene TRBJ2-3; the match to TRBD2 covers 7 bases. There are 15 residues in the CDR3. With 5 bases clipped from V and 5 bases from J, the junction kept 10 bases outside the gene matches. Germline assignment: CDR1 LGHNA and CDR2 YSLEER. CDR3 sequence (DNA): TGCGCCAGCAGCTCTCTGGCGGGAGAAGTAGATACGCAGTATTTT. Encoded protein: CASSSLAGEVDTQYF.